The present T cell receptor (beta chain) was sequenced within a study of neurological immune-mediated disorders. Trimming at V came to 4 bases and at J to 5 bases, leaving 10 bases not matched to a gene. Looked up from germline, CDR1 is DFQATT and CDR2 is SNEGSKA (reference sequence). CDR3 length equals 14 residues. In its sample, this clonotype was seen many times. From the 5' RACE reads, TCRdb called clonotypes with MiXCR, one entry per CDR3 protein. There are roughly 45,000 distinct CDR3 sequences in the sample; roughly 3% occur only once, and approximately 15% lies in the top ten. Material: PBMCs. J is TRBJ2-7 and V is TRBV20-1; 8 positions match TRBD1. This TCR was recovered from a woman in her 50s with multiple sclerosis. This CDR3 reads CSATRTGRKNEQYF. The CDR3, as DNA: TGCAGTGCTACCAGGACAGGGAGAAAGAACGAGCAGTACTTC.